This T cell receptor beta chain was recovered during a study of shared clonotypes between healthy human individuals. Points from the study as a whole: Naive subsets typically showed greater estimated richness than memory subsets. The authors sampled blood alone, and tissue repertoires likely differ.

Per germline, CDR1 MNHNS and CDR2 SASEGT. The CDR3 runs to 15 residues. V lost 1 base and J lost 1, with 9 bases in between. Points on this clone: Its cognate antigen is unknown.

Naive CD8 cells lacked CD45RO and underwent positive selection for CCR7, leaving out terminally differentiated effector memory CD45RA+ cells. Using around 180 ng DNA, 30,000 or so T cell genomes, the sorted-subset replicate PCRs were run. Clones were read by immunoSEQ multiplex PCR, and TCRdb kept only the in-frame ones, dropping some. This table has some 2.1 million clones, roughly 95% appearing once. This TCR came from a young man in good health. Sequencing was performed on naive CD8+ T cells sorted from blood. The chain employs TRBV6-1 and TRBJ2-3; D may be TRBD2 (6 bases). The CDR3: CASSEVAGRTDTQYF. The CDR3 DNA follows: TGTGCCAGCAGTGAAGTGGCGGGGCGCACAGATACGCAGTATTTT.